Listed below are T cell receptor beta chains from one sample, sequenced in a study of blood T cell repertoires in COVID-19. TCRdb's table, derived via immunoSEQ multiplex PCR, lists solely in-frame clones and lacks some. The table records 200,000 or so clones, about 86% of them present only once. Material: PBMCs or T cells enriched from blood (not recorded which). The source is a woman aged 40 to 49 with acute COVID-19. The CDR3 runs from the conserved cysteine through the conserved F or W. The D gene is left open where the match is weak. For some rows the clone size is stated as once, few or many, or as a class when expanded; others skip it.

v_gene,abundance,d_gene,j_gene,CDR3aa,CDR3nt
TRBV9,.,TRBD1,TRBJ1-2,CASSVVGQGKGYTF,TGTGCCAGCAGCGTAGTGGGACAGGGGAAGGGCTACACCTTC
TRBV27,.,TRBD1,TRBJ1-1,CASSLSGGTVNTEAFF,TGTGCCAGCAGTTTATCGGGCGGGACAGTGAACACTGAAGCTTTCTTT
TRBV7-8,.,.,TRBJ2-7,CASSLDQLRGEQYF,TGTGCCAGCAGCTTAGATCAGCTTCGCGGGGAGCAGTACTTC
TRBV5-1,.,.,TRBJ2-2,CASSLAGLTGELFF,TGCGCCAGCAGCTTGGCAGGGCTCACCGGGGAGCTGTTTTTT
TRBV11-1,.,TRBD2,TRBJ2-7,CASSSTSGTYEQYF,TGTGCCAGCAGCTCCACTAGCGGGACCTACGAGCAGTACTTC
TRBV7-8,.,TRBD2,TRBJ2-2,CASSFSRGLGMENTGELFF,TGTGCCAGCAGCTTCAGTCGGGGACTAGGAATGGAAAACACCGGGGAGCTGTTTTTT
TRBV6-5,.,.,TRBJ2-5,CASSSGLVETQYF,TGTGCCAGCAGTTCTGGCCTAGTGGAGACCCAGTACTTC
TRBV9,once,TRBD1,TRBJ2-7,CASSVEGTGTPYF,TGTGCCAGCAGCGTAGAGGGGACAGGGACGCCGTACTTC
TRBV27,.,TRBD2,TRBJ2-7,CASGKLAGVSYEQYF,TGTGCCAGCGGAAAACTAGCGGGAGTATCCTACGAGCAGTACTTC
TRBV27,.,TRBD2,TRBJ2-1,CASSPSGGLAGRGEQFF,TGTGCCAGCAGCCCTTCGGGAGGTCTAGCGGGGCGAGGAGAGCAGTTCTTC
TRBV6-5,.,TRBD2,TRBJ2-3,CASSSSGRGSTDTQYF,TGTGCCAGCAGTTCTAGCGGGAGGGGAAGCACAGATACGCAGTATTTT
TRBV2,.,TRBD1,TRBJ1-3,CASRTGAGNTIYF,TGTGCCAGCAGAACAGGGGCTGGAAACACCATATATTTT
TRBV24-1,.,.,TRBJ2-3,CATSQAGRGTDTQYF,TGTGCCACCAGCCAGGCTGGACGCGGGACAGATACGCAGTATTTT
TRBV7-2,.,.,TRBJ1-3,CASSFEGNTIYF,TGTGCCAGCAGCTTTGAGGGCAACACCATATATTTT
TRBV19,few,.,TRBJ2-7,CASSPRNGDEQYF,TGTGCCAGTAGTCCCAGGAACGGGGACGAGCAGTACTTC
TRBV6-5,.,.,TRBJ2-5,CASTKGETQYF,TGTGCCAGCACCAAGGGGGAGACCCAGTACTTC
TRBV28,.,.,TRBJ2-5,CASSLGRPQETQYF,TGTGCCAGCAGTTTAGGGAGGCCCCAAGAGACCCAGTACTTC
TRBV15,.,TRBD2,TRBJ2-1,CATSRGDSGRNEQFF,TGTGCCACCAGCAGAGGGGATAGCGGGAGGAATGAGCAGTTCTTC
TRBV9,.,TRBD2,TRBJ2-7,CASSPQRGEQYF,TGTGCCAGCAGCCCCCAGCGGGGCGAGCAGTACTTC
TRBV5-4,.,TRBD1,TRBJ2-1,CASSPGTGSIYEQFF,TGTGCCAGCAGCCCCGGGACAGGGAGCATCTATGAGCAGTTCTTC
TRBV3-1/TRBV3-2,once,TRBD1,TRBJ1-2,CASSQEGGGGGGYTF,TGTGCCAGCAGCCAAGAAGGAGGGGGCGGCGGTGGCTACACCTTC
TRBV27,.,TRBD1,TRBJ2-4,CASSAAGTGKNIQYF,TGTGCCAGCAGTGCTGCCGGGACAGGCAAAAACATTCAGTACTTC
TRBV28,.,TRBD1,TRBJ1-2,CASKITGGLGNYGYTF,TGTGCCAGCAAGATTACAGGGGGCTTGGGCAACTATGGCTACACCTTC
TRBV5-5,.,.,TRBJ2-1,CASSLGAGPLLIRPNEQFF,TGTGCCAGCAGCTTGGGGGCGGGGCCCTTACTTATCCGCCCCAATGAGCAGTTCTTC
TRBV18,.,.,TRBJ1-2,CASSPFEGTEGYTF,TGTGCCAGCTCACCATTCGAGGGCACCGAGGGCTACACCTTC
TRBV5-8,few,TRBD1,TRBJ1-2,CASREWGTGISGYTF,TGTGCCAGCAGAGAATGGGGGACAGGGATTAGTGGCTACACCTTC
TRBV18,few,TRBD1,TRBJ2-4,CASSPPGTGNIQYF,TGTGCCAGCTCACCACCGGGGACAGGGAACATTCAGTACTTC
TRBV28,.,.,TRBJ1-1,CASTYGVTEAFF,TGTGCCAGCACCTATGGAGTCACTGAAGCTTTCTTT
TRBV19,.,TRBD2,TRBJ2-1,CASSILAGVISEQFF,TGTGCCAGTAGTATCCTAGCGGGAGTAATAAGTGAGCAGTTCTTC
TRBV28,.,.,TRBJ1-4,CASSSGQALNEKLFF,TGTGCCAGCAGTTCTGGGCAGGCCCTCAATGAAAAACTGTTTTTT
TRBV6-4,.,.,TRBJ2-1,CASSEGGLYNNEQFF,TGTGCCAGCAGTGAGGGTGGACTATATAACAATGAGCAGTTCTTC
TRBV7-2,.,TRBD2,TRBJ2-7,CASSLEGTSRHEQYF,TGTGCCAGCAGCTTAGAAGGGACTAGTCGCCACGAGCAGTACTTC
TRBV10-2,.,.,TRBJ2-7,CASSESATGLRYEQYF,TGCGCCAGCAGTGAGTCGGCGACGGGACTTCGTTACGAGCAGTACTTC
TRBV28,.,TRBD1,TRBJ1-1,CASTEQGANTEAFF,TGTGCCAGCACGGAACAGGGGGCGAACACTGAAGCTTTCTTT
TRBV27,.,TRBD1,TRBJ2-3,CASSSPIRDRGNTQYF,TGTGCCAGCAGTTCGCCGATCCGGGACAGGGGAAATACGCAGTATTTT
TRBV7-3,.,.,TRBJ2-3,CASSLVGVADTQYF,TGTGCCAGCAGCTTAGTGGGAGTGGCAGATACGCAGTATTTT
TRBV6-5,.,.,TRBJ2-5,CASSYAERSETQYF,TGTGCCAGCAGTTACGCGGAGAGAAGTGAGACCCAGTACTTC
TRBV3-1/TRBV3-2,.,.,TRBJ2-7,CASSQGPSLYREQYF,TGTGCCAGCAGCCAAGGCCCTAGCCTCTATAGGGAGCAGTACTTC
TRBV28,.,.,TRBJ1-4,CASSLVEPTNEKLFF,TGTGCCAGCAGTTTGGTCGAGCCAACTAATGAAAAACTGTTTTTT
TRBV27,.,.,TRBJ2-1,CASSLTTRGGRNEQFF,TGTGCCAGCAGTTTAACCACCCGCGGTGGTAGAAATGAGCAGTTCTTC
TRBV28,once,.,TRBJ1-6,CASSPSTGGNSPLHF,TGTGCCAGCAGTCCCTCGACAGGAGGTAACTCACCCCTCCACTTT
TRBV3-1/TRBV3-2,.,.,TRBJ1-5,CASREGDSNQPQHF,TGTGCCAGCAGAGAAGGAGATAGCAATCAGCCCCAGCATTTT